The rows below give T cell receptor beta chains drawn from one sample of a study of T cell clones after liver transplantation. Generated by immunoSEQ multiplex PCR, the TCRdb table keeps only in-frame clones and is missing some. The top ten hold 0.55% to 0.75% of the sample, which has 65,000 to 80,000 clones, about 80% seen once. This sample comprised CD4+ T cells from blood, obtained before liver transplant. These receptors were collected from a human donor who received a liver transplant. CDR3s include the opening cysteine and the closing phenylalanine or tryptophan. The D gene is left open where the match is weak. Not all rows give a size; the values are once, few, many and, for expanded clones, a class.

cdr3_aa: CASSLRDIYEQYF; cdr3_nt: TGTGCCAGCAGTCTCAGGGATATCTACGAGCAGTACTTC; d_call: -; j_call: TRBJ2-7; clone_size: -; v_call: TRBV6-6
cdr3_aa: CAIRPRASYNEQFF; cdr3_nt: TGTGCCATCCGCCCTCGCGCATCCTACAATGAGCAGTTCTTC; d_call: -; j_call: TRBJ2-1; clone_size: -; v_call: TRBV6-5
cdr3_aa: CSVPGVSSYEQYF; cdr3_nt: TGCAGCGTTCCGGGGGTGAGCTCCTACGAGCAGTACTTC; d_call: -; j_call: TRBJ2-7; clone_size: -; v_call: TRBV29-1
cdr3_aa: CATTMEGNTEAFF; cdr3_nt: TGTGCCACCACGATGGAGGGTAACACTGAAGCTTTCTTT; d_call: -; j_call: TRBJ1-1; clone_size: -; v_call: TRBV2
cdr3_aa: CASSRGLAGVTSTGELFF; cdr3_nt: TGCGCCAGCAGCCGGGGACTAGCGGGAGTTACAAGCACCGGGGAGCTGTTTTTT; d_call: TRBD2; j_call: TRBJ2-2; clone_size: -; v_call: TRBV5-1
cdr3_aa: CASSRSPEMSYEQYF; cdr3_nt: TGTGCCAGCAGCCGATCACCCGAGATGTCCTACGAGCAGTACTTC; d_call: -; j_call: TRBJ2-7; clone_size: -; v_call: TRBV27
cdr3_aa: CASSEADRGGDNEQFF; cdr3_nt: TGTGCCAGCAGTGAAGCCGATCGAGGGGGGGACAATGAGCAGTTCTTC; d_call: -; j_call: TRBJ2-1; clone_size: -; v_call: TRBV6-1
cdr3_aa: CASKNDRGYYEQYF; cdr3_nt: TGTGCCAGCAAGAACGACAGGGGGTACTACGAGCAGTACTTC; d_call: TRBD1; j_call: TRBJ2-7; clone_size: -; v_call: TRBV28
cdr3_aa: CASSVELNQPQHF; cdr3_nt: TGTGCCAGCAGCGTAGAGCTCAATCAGCCCCAGCATTTT; d_call: -; j_call: TRBJ1-5; clone_size: -; v_call: TRBV9
cdr3_aa: CASSLREGGYEQYF; cdr3_nt: TGCGCCAGCAGCTTAAGGGAGGGGGGATACGAGCAGTACTTC; d_call: -; j_call: TRBJ2-7; clone_size: -; v_call: TRBV5-1
cdr3_aa: CASSPTDPTRENTEAFF; cdr3_nt: TGTGCCAGCAGCCCGACAGACCCCACTAGGGAAAACACTGAAGCTTTCTTT; d_call: -; j_call: TRBJ1-1; clone_size: -; v_call: TRBV27
cdr3_aa: CASSPRDSTTGELFF; cdr3_nt: TGTGCCAGCAGTCCCAGGGACAGTACGACCGGGGAGCTGTTTTTT; d_call: TRBD1; j_call: TRBJ2-2; clone_size: -; v_call: TRBV6-1
cdr3_aa: CASSSLGTMLGYTF; cdr3_nt: TGTGCCAGCAGCTCGCTCGGGACAATGCTTGGCTACACCTTC; d_call: -; j_call: TRBJ1-2; clone_size: once; v_call: TRBV7-2
cdr3_aa: CASSFLADSTDTQYF; cdr3_nt: TGCGCCAGCAGCTTTCTAGCGGACAGCACAGATACGCAGTATTTT; d_call: TRBD2; j_call: TRBJ2-3; clone_size: -; v_call: TRBV5-1
cdr3_aa: CASSATGKGNQPQHF; cdr3_nt: TGTGCCAGCAGTGCGACAGGGAAGGGGAATCAGCCCCAGCATTTT; d_call: TRBD1; j_call: TRBJ1-5; clone_size: -; v_call: TRBV28
cdr3_aa: CASSLQRRAGNEQFF; cdr3_nt: TGTGCCAGCAGCCTACAGCGTAGGGCGGGCAATGAGCAGTTCTTC; d_call: -; j_call: TRBJ2-1; clone_size: -; v_call: TRBV7-9
cdr3_aa: CASVPLGGANVLTF; cdr3_nt: TGTGCCAGCGTTCCGTTGGGGGGGGCCAACGTCCTGACTTTC; d_call: -; j_call: TRBJ2-6; clone_size: few; v_call: TRBV6-1
cdr3_aa: CASNLRETEAFF; cdr3_nt: TGTGCCAGCAACCTCAGGGAGACTGAAGCTTTCTTT; d_call: -; j_call: TRBJ1-1; clone_size: -; v_call: TRBV28
cdr3_aa: CASSSHLLALSSSYEQYF; cdr3_nt: TGTGCCAGCAGTTCCCACCTTCTAGCGCTTAGTAGCTCCTACGAGCAGTACTTC; d_call: -; j_call: TRBJ2-7; clone_size: -; v_call: TRBV28
cdr3_aa: CASSVGWDRPYEQYF; cdr3_nt: TGTGCCAGCAGCGTAGGGTGGGACAGACCCTACGAGCAGTACTTC; d_call: TRBD1; j_call: TRBJ2-7; clone_size: -; v_call: TRBV9
cdr3_aa: CASSQRESYEQYF; cdr3_nt: TGTGCCAGCAGCCAACGGGAGTCCTACGAGCAGTACTTC; d_call: -; j_call: TRBJ2-7; clone_size: -; v_call: TRBV7-9
cdr3_aa: CASSLSHGGNTIYF; cdr3_nt: TGCGCCAGCAGCTTATCTCACGGAGGTAACACCATATATTTT; d_call: -; j_call: TRBJ1-3; clone_size: once; v_call: TRBV5-1
cdr3_aa: CASSMRRGNHNEQFF; cdr3_nt: TGTGCCAGTAGCATGAGGAGGGGGAACCACAATGAGCAGTTCTTC; d_call: -; j_call: TRBJ2-1; clone_size: once; v_call: TRBV19
cdr3_aa: CASRRTERPNTEAFF; cdr3_nt: TGTGCCAGCAGGAGGACTGAGAGACCGAACACTGAAGCTTTCTTT; d_call: -; j_call: TRBJ1-1; clone_size: few; v_call: TRBV2
cdr3_aa: CASSDHGGEGNEQFF; cdr3_nt: TGTGCCAGCAGTGATCATGGCGGAGAGGGAAATGAGCAGTTCTTC; d_call: -; j_call: TRBJ2-1; clone_size: -; v_call: TRBV6-1
cdr3_aa: CATKEVHYSYEQYF; cdr3_nt: TGTGCCACCAAGGAGGTACACTACTCCTACGAGCAGTACTTC; d_call: -; j_call: TRBJ2-7; clone_size: -; v_call: TRBV2
cdr3_aa: CASSDPRGAYEQYF; cdr3_nt: TGTGCCAGCAGTGACCCCCGCGGTGCCTACGAGCAGTACTTC; d_call: -; j_call: TRBJ2-7; clone_size: -; v_call: TRBV2
cdr3_aa: CASSQGPSGIYAGNEQFF; cdr3_nt: TGTGCCAGCAGCCAAGGTCCTAGCGGGATTTATGCGGGGAATGAGCAGTTCTTC; d_call: TRBD2; j_call: TRBJ2-1; clone_size: -; v_call: TRBV14
cdr3_aa: CASSYKQGAKTQYF; cdr3_nt: TGTGCCAGCAGTTACAAACAGGGGGCAAAGACCCAGTACTTC; d_call: TRBD1; j_call: TRBJ2-5; clone_size: -; v_call: TRBV6-5
cdr3_aa: CASSIGTVTEAFF; cdr3_nt: TGTGCCAGCAGCATCGGGACGGTCACTGAAGCTTTCTTT; d_call: -; j_call: TRBJ1-1; clone_size: -; v_call: TRBV11-3
cdr3_aa: CASSLTGNTEAFF; cdr3_nt: TGTGCCAGCAGTCTCACAGGCAACACTGAAGCTTTCTTT; d_call: -; j_call: TRBJ1-1; clone_size: -; v_call: TRBV6-5
cdr3_aa: CASSLGQGGRRQETQYF; cdr3_nt: TGTGCCAGCAGCTTGGGACAGGGTGGAAGGCGGCAAGAGACCCAGTACTTC; d_call: TRBD1; j_call: TRBJ2-5; clone_size: -; v_call: TRBV5-4
cdr3_aa: CASSPSENTEAFF; cdr3_nt: TGTGCCAGCTCACCGTCCGAGAACACTGAAGCTTTCTTT; d_call: -; j_call: TRBJ1-1; clone_size: -; v_call: TRBV18
cdr3_aa: CASSQARGDTQYF; cdr3_nt: TGCGCCAGCAGCCAAGCCCGGGGGGATACGCAGTATTTT; d_call: -; j_call: TRBJ2-3; clone_size: once; v_call: TRBV4-3
cdr3_aa: CASSLDRDTPYEQYF; cdr3_nt: TGTGCCAGCAGCTTAGACAGGGACACTCCCTACGAGCAGTACTTC; d_call: -; j_call: TRBJ2-7; clone_size: -; v_call: TRBV7-2
cdr3_aa: CASSLGTVNNEQFF; cdr3_nt: TGTGCCAGCAGCTTGGGGACGGTGAACAATGAGCAGTTCTTC; d_call: -; j_call: TRBJ2-1; clone_size: -; v_call: TRBV5-4
cdr3_aa: CASSIRHATNEKLFF; cdr3_nt: TGTGCCAGTAGTATAAGGCACGCAACTAATGAAAAACTGTTTTTT; d_call: -; j_call: TRBJ1-4; clone_size: many; v_call: TRBV19
cdr3_aa: CASRDGRAGEQFF; cdr3_nt: TGTGCCAGCAGGGACGGTCGGGCGGGTGAGCAGTTCTTC; d_call: -; j_call: TRBJ2-1; clone_size: -; v_call: TRBV6-5
cdr3_aa: CASSRGGGSGYEQYF; cdr3_nt: TGTGCCAGCAGCCGTGGGGGAGGTTCCGGTTACGAGCAGTACTTC; d_call: -; j_call: TRBJ2-7; clone_size: -; v_call: TRBV11-1
cdr3_aa: CASSDPGRNTGELFF; cdr3_nt: TGCGCCAGCAGCGACCCGGGCCGGAACACCGGGGAGCTGTTTTTT; d_call: -; j_call: TRBJ2-2; clone_size: -; v_call: TRBV5-1
cdr3_aa: CASSLAGTGGQKYF; cdr3_nt: TGTGCCAGCAGCTTGGCCGGGACAGGGGGCCAAAAGTACTTC; d_call: TRBD1; j_call: TRBJ2-7; clone_size: -; v_call: TRBV5-5
cdr3_aa: CASRKTSRGETQYF; cdr3_nt: TGTGCCAGCAGGAAGACTAGCCGCGGAGAGACCCAGTACTTC; d_call: TRBD2; j_call: TRBJ2-5; clone_size: -; v_call: TRBV2
cdr3_aa: CASSLTGQGDKAFF; cdr3_nt: TGTGCCAGCAGTTTAACGGGACAGGGGGATAAAGCTTTCTTT; d_call: TRBD1; j_call: TRBJ1-1; clone_size: once; v_call: TRBV28
cdr3_aa: CASSWGAGSQETQYF; cdr3_nt: TGCGCCAGCAGCTGGGGTGCGGGGTCCCAAGAGACCCAGTACTTC; d_call: -; j_call: TRBJ2-5; clone_size: -; v_call: TRBV4-3
cdr3_aa: CASSLVGTGEQYF; cdr3_nt: TGTGCCAGCAGCTTAGTAGGGACGGGCGAGCAGTACTTC; d_call: -; j_call: TRBJ2-7; clone_size: -; v_call: TRBV7-2
cdr3_aa: CSVLIGGSYEQYF; cdr3_nt: TGCAGCGTGTTAATCGGGGGCTCCTACGAGCAGTACTTC; d_call: -; j_call: TRBJ2-7; clone_size: -; v_call: TRBV29-1
cdr3_aa: CASSLVWYQGEFF; cdr3_nt: TGTGCCAGCAGCTTAGTATGGTACCAGGGGGAGTTCTTC; d_call: TRBD1; j_call: TRBJ2-1; clone_size: -; v_call: TRBV7-2